This T cell receptor beta chain was sequenced in a study of cytomegalovirus exposure and HLA in healthy donors. Germline-derived CDR1 and CDR2 are LNHDA and SQIVND (reference sequence). CDR3 length: 15 amino acids. V lost 3 bases to trimming and J lost 3 bases, with 12 bases between them. PCR involved 60 Vbeta and 13 Jbeta primers. Libraries were prepared by immunoSEQ multiplex PCR; TCRdb keeps only in-frame clonotypes and omits some of them. This table holds around 70,000 clones. Sequencing was carried out using PBMCs. The receptor's source is a woman aged 30 to 39 in good health and CMV-seronegative. The gene calls are TRBV19 and TRBJ1-5; a possible D gene is TRBD1 (5 bases). CDR3 in amino acids: CASSMGRGYNQPQHF. The CDR3 nucleotides read TGTGCCAGTAGTATGGGAAGGGGTTACAATCAGCCCCAGCATTTT.